These 14 T cell receptor beta chains came from one sample sequenced in a study of T cell repertoires in cytomegalovirus infection. TCRdb ran MiXCR on the reads and lists one entry per CDR3 protein. The data contain more than 250,000 distinct CDR3 sequences, roughly 15% of them singletons. The sequenced material came from PBMCs. The receptor source for this set is a human donor in good health (CMV status not recorded). Some clones in this sample may be carry-over from other donors' samples.

Many counts were recorded for this clonotype. This chain joins TRBV7-9 and TRBJ1-3; no firm D call. This CDR3 is 14 amino acids long. With 5 bases removed from V and 0 bases from J, the gap between germline ends came to 8 bases. Germline CDR1 SEHNR, CDR2 FQNEAQ (reference sequence). The CDR3 is CASSLTASGNTIYF. The CDR3 DNA reads as TGTGCCAGCAGCCTAACAGCCTCTGGAAACACCATATATTTT.

In its sample, this clonotype was seen many times. J is TRBJ1-1 and V is TRBV15; D remains ambiguous. V was shortened by 5 bases and J by 4 bases, with 14 bases between the two germline ends. CDR1 and CDR2 (germline): LNHNV, YYDKDF (reference sequence). The CDR3 consists of 14 residues. The DNA of the CDR3 is TGTGCCACCAGCCGGAGAAAGGAGACCACTGAAGCTTTCTTT. This translates into CATSRRKETTEAFF.

This clonotype was picked up a small number of times. The chain combines TRBV20-1 with TRBJ2-3; no definite D call. The V gene's germline CDR1 is DFQATT and CDR2 SNEGSKA (reference sequence). This CDR3 spans 11 amino acids. Trimming pared 8 bases from V and 4 bases from J, leaving 10 bases between. The CDR3 loop reads CSPVQADTQYF. The CDR3 nucleotides read TGCAGTCCAGTTCAGGCAGATACGCAGTATTTT.

This clonotype has at least ten counts. The rearrangement joins TRBV19 to TRBJ2-3; D call uncertain. The CDR3 has 15 residues. Germline V gene lookup returns CDR1 LNHDA and CDR2 SQIVND (reference sequence). The V and J ends lost 8 bases and 1 base respectively, with 16 bases between them. In DNA, the CDR3 is TGTGCCAGTTCCCTTTCTATCCTCGGCACAGATACGCAGTATTTT. Protein: CASSLSILGTDTQYF.

This clonotype was seen ten or more times. The genes are TRBV7-9 and TRBJ2-5; TRBD2 matches at 9 bases. CDR1 and CDR2 from the germline V gene are SEHNR and FQNEAQ (reference sequence). The V and J ends lost 5 bases and 1 base, in that order; junction bases with no gene match: 5. The length of the CDR3 is 15 residues. The CDR3 region has the DNA TGTGCCAGCAGCCCGACGACTAGCGGCCAAGAGACCCAGTACTTC. It yields the protein CASSPTTSGQETQYF.

This clonotype was detected ten times or more. The chain couples TRBV12-3 or TRBV12-4 to TRBJ1-2; D uncertain. This CDR3 is built from 13 residues. The germline V and J ends were trimmed by 5 bases and 4 bases, with 11 bases remaining between them. CDR3 DNA: TGTGCCAGCAGTGATTATCGGTTCTATGGCTACACCTTC. Translated: CASSDYRFYGYTF.

This clonotype was counted many times. This chain connects TRBV28 to TRBJ2-7; D perhaps matches TRBD2 (5 bases). Trimming cost V 7 bases and J 4 bases, with 20 bases left between them. The CDR3 totals 15 residues. Germline-derived CDR1 and CDR2 are MDHEN and SYDVKM. CDR3 in amino acids: CASMEVGLAIYEQYF. The CDR3 bases are TGTGCCAGCATGGAGGTAGGATTAGCTATATACGAGCAGTACTTC.

V and J are TRBV5-6 and TRBJ2-5; the D is unclear. Trimming removed 4 bases from V and 4 bases from J, with 14 bases in between. Germline V gene sequence: CDR1 SGHDT, CDR2 YYEEEE. This CDR3 region has 14 residues. CDR3 region: CASSTPASGETQYF. The CDR3 coding sequence is TGTGCCAGCAGCACACCGGCCTCGGGAGAGACCCAGTACTTC.

This sequence joins TRBV19 and TRBJ2-1; 7 positions match TRBD1. CDR3 length: 17 amino acids. The junction had 8 bases not matched to a gene; V was cut back by 3 bases and J by 0 bases. The germline gives CDR1 LNHDA, CDR2 SQIVND (reference sequence). As DNA, the CDR3 is TGTGCCAGTAGTATGCCCGATTACAGGGGCTCCTACAATGAGCAGTTCTTC. It specifies CASSMPDYRGSYNEQFF.

This clonotype was recorded a few times. J is TRBJ2-3 and V is TRBV5-1; D may be TRBD2 (5 bases). The CDR3 is 16 amino acids. Deletions cut 3 bases from V and 5 bases from J, with 19 bases between. Germline CDR1 is SGHRS and CDR2 is YFSETQ. The CDR3 nucleotides read TGCGCCAGCAGCTCCAGACGCGGAGGCGAGAGAGATACGCAGTATTTT. This encodes CASSSRRGGERDTQYF.

Points on this clonotype: Germline is not matched at one junction end, which may reflect a read error. The genes are TRBV5-5 and TRBJ2-3; weak D call: TRBD2 (6 bases). Germline CDR1 reads SGHKS; CDR2 reads YYEKEE (reference sequence). The length of the CDR3 is 13 residues. CDR3 sequence (DNA): TGTGCCAGCAGAGGACTAACCACAGATACGAAGTATTTT. Protein: CASRGLTTDTKYF.

This rearrangement joins TRBV6-5 to TRBJ2-7; TRBD2 matches at 9 bases. J gave up 3 bases and V 6 bases, and 6 bases lay outside the gene matches. This CDR3 region has 14 residues. Looked up from germline, CDR1 is MNHEY and CDR2 is SVGAGI. The CDR3 reads CASSVSGRSYEQYF. CDR3 coding DNA: TGTGCCAGCAGCGTTAGCGGGAGAAGCTACGAGCAGTACTTC.

This clonotype was recorded at least ten times. This chain links TRBV7-2 with TRBJ2-5, with 10 positions matching TRBD2. This CDR3 contains 16 residues. The germline V gene has CDR1 SGHTA and CDR2 FQGNSA. Germline trimming cut 0 bases from V and 3 bases from J; bases unmatched to any gene: 4. CDR3: CASSLAGTSVEETQYF. In DNA form, the CDR3 reads TGTGCCAGCAGCTTAGCTGGGACTAGCGTTGAAGAGACCCAGTACTTC. The full variable domain, with the rest looked up from reference TRBV7-2 and TRBJ2-5, is GAGVSQSPSNKVTEKGKDVELRCDPISGHTALYWYRQSLGQGLEFLIYFQGNSAPDKSGLPSDRFSAERTGGSVSTLTIQRTQQEDSAVYLCASSLAGTSVEETQYFGPGTRLLVL.

This clonotype was picked up a small number of times. CDR3 DNA sequence: TGTGCCAGCAGCTATAAATTCTCAGAGCCCCAGCATTTT. Protein: CASSYKFSEPQHF. The chain is built from TRBV27 and TRBJ1-5; D not resolved. CDR1 MNHEY and CDR2 SMNVEV come from the germline V gene (reference sequence). The length of the CDR3 is 13 residues. Trimming left V 6 bases short and J 8 bases short, with 14 bases between.